The sample holds a few counts of the clone carrying this T cell receptor beta chain. The antigen remains undetermined. This sample stems from a study of T cell repertoires in cytomegalovirus infection. About the study: Both recently identified HLA-C-restricted and well-studied HLA-B-restricted CMV epitopes were used in the study. TCR beta signatures that were public indicated CMV infection and matching HLA type.

Study results and limitations: Pooled public TCR beta family frequency picked out CMV carriers with the relevant HLA. HLA-C-restricted CMV clonotypes gave the most frequent clonotype in two of eight donors.

MiXCR was run by TCRdb on the reads, yielding one entry per CDR3 protein. The table records under 300,000 distinct CDR3 sequences, 20% to 25% of them present only once. This CDR3 region has 20 residues. With 5 bases clipped from V and 9 bases from J, the junction kept 27 bases outside the gene matches. Germline CDR1 is MNHEY and CDR2 is SMNVEV (reference sequence). The rearrangement uses TRBV27 and TRBJ1-5, with 8 bases that match TRBD1. The material sequenced was cultured PBMCs, taken from culture after CMV antigen stimulation. The source is a human donor in good health (CMV status not recorded). Some clones in this sample may be carry-over from other donors' samples. The CDR3 nucleotides are TGTGCCAGCAGTCCCGGGCCGATTCGGGACAGGTCCCTGCGGGGGTGGCCCCAGCATTTT. This sequence encodes CASSPGPIRDRSLRGWPQHF.